This T cell receptor (beta chain) stems from a study of blood T cell repertoires in COVID-19. Study overall: Sources were T cells, B-cell-depleted T cells, or PBMCs; the material itself was cDNA or gDNA.

Germline V gives CDR1 MGHRA, CDR2 YSYEKL. V was shortened by 1 base and J by 4 bases, with 9 bases between the two germline ends. CDR3 length: 14 residues. In the study's own analysis: For nucleated cells, counts were estimated from reference gene primer amplification. Assay used: immunoSEQ multiplex PCR; TCRdb lists only in-frame clones, some missing. From that table come the V and J calls and clone size; the DNA was used to work out D and trimming. The table shows about 67,000 clones, with about 89% occurring only once. This clonotype was sampled from a man in his fifties with active COVID-19. The source material was peripheral blood. The gene calls are TRBV4-1 and TRBJ2-3, with D possibly matching TRBD2 (5 bases). This CDR3 is CASSQVLAADTQYF. The CDR3, as DNA: TGCGCCAGCAGCCAAGTGCTAGCAGCAGATACGCAGTATTTT.